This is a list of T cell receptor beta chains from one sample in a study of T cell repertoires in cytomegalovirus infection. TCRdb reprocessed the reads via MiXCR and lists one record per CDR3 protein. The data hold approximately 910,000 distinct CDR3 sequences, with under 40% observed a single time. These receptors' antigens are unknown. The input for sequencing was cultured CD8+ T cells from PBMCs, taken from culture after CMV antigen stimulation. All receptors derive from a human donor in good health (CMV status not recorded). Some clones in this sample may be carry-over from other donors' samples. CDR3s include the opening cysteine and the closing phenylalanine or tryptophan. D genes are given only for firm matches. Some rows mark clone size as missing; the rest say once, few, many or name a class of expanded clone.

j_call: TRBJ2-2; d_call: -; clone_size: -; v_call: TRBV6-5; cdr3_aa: CVSSWSEEEENTGELFF; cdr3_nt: TGTGTCAGCAGTTGGTCCGAAGAGGAGGAGAACACCGGGGAGCTGTTTTTT
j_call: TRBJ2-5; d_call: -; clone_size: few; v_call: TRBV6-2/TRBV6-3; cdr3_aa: CASSHRDFQETQYF; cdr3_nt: TGTGCCAGCAGTCACCGGGACTTCCAAGAGACCCAGTACTTC
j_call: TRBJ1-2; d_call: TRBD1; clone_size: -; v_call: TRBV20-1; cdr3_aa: CSASGTGHYGYTF; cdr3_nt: TGCAGTGCCTCCGGGACAGGGCACTATGGCTACACCTTC
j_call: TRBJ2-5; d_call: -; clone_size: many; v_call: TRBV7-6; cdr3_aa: CASSLEGTEETQYF; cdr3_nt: TGTGCCAGCAGCTTAGAGGGGACCGAAGAGACCCAGTACTTC
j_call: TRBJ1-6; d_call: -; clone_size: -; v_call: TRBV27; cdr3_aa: CASTTGGYNSPLHF; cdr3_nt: TGTGCCAGCACCACCGGAGGGTATAATTCACCCCTCCACTTT
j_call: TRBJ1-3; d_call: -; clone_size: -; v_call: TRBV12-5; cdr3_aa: CASGAGDPRWNTIYF; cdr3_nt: TGTGCTAGTGGTGCCGGGGACCCCCGGTGGAACACCATATATTTT
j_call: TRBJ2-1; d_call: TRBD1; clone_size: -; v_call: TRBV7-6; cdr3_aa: CASSSGTGAMYEQFF; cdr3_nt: TGTGCCAGCAGCTCCGGGACAGGGGCGATGTATGAGCAGTTCTTC
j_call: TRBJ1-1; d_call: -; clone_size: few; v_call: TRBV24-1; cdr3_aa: CATSLRGEAFF; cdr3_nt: TGTGCCACCAGCCTCAGGGGAGAAGCTTTCTTT
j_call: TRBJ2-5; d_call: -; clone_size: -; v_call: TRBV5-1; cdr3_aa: CASSPGEVPVLMETQYF; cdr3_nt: TGCGCCAGCAGCCCCGGAGAGGTCCCGGTGTTAATGGAGACCCAGTACTTC
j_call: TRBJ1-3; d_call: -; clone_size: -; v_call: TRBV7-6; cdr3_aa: CASSLIPESSGNTIYF; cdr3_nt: TGTGCCAGCAGCTTAATCCCAGAGAGCTCTGGAAACACCATATATTTT
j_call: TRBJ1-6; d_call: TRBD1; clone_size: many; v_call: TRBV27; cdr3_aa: CASGSPGQYNSPLHF; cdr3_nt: TGTGCCAGCGGATCTCCGGGACAGTATAATTCACCCCTCCACTTT
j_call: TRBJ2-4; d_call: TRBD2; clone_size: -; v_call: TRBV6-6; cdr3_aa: CASSYLTSGGGNIQYF; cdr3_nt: TGTGCCAGCAGTTACCTCACTAGCGGGGGGGGAAACATTCAGTACTTC
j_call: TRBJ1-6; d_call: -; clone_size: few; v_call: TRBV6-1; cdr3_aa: CASSPFGGSYNSPLHF; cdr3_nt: TGTGCCAGCAGTCCGTTTGGGGGCTCCTATAATTCACCCCTCCACTTT
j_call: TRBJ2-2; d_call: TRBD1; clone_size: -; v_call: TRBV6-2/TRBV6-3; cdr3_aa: CASRSDREGAGELFF; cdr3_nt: TGTGCCAGCAGATCCGACAGGGAAGGGGCCGGGGAGCTGTTTTTT
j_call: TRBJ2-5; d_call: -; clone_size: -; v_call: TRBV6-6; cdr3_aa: CASSYVDLQETQYF; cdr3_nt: TGTGCCAGCAGTTACGTCGACCTGCAAGAGACCCAGTACTTC
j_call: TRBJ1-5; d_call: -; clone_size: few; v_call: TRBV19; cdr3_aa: CASSPWGSLNQPQHF; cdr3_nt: TGTGCCAGTAGTCCCTGGGGGTCCCTAAATCAGCCCCAGCATTTT
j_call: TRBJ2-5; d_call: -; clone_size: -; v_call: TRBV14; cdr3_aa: CASSQEMGYQETQYF; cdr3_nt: TGTGCCAGCAGCCAAGAAATGGGTTACCAAGAGACCCAGTACTTC
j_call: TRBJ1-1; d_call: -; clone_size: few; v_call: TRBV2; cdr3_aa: CASGWPPQATNTEAFF; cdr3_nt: TGTGCCAGCGGGTGGCCCCCACAGGCTACAAACACTGAAGCTTTCTTT
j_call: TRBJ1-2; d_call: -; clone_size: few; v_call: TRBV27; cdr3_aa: CASSKTLYYGYTF; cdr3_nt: TGTGCCAGCAGTAAGACACTCTACTATGGCTACACCTTC
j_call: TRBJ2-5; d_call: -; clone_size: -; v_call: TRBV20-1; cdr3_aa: CSASQEETQYF; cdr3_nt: TGCAGTGCTAGCCAGGAGGAGACCCAGTACTTC
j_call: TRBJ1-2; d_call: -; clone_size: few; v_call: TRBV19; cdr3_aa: CASSMGAGPYGYTF; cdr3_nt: TGTGCCAGTAGTATGGGGGCCGGACCCTATGGCTACACCTTC
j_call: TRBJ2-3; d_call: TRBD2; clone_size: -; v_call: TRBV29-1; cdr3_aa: CSVEDYPRDYEPSTDTQYF; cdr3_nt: TGCAGCGTTGAAGATTACCCCCGGGACTACGAACCCTCCACAGATACGCAGTATTTT
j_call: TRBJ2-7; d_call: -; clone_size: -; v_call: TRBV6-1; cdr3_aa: CASEVFRDMTYEQYF; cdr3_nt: TGTGCCAGCGAGGTGTTTAGGGACATGACCTACGAGCAGTACTTC
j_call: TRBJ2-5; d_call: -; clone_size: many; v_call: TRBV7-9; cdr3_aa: CASSSFQETQYF; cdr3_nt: TGTGCCAGCAGCTCCTTCCAAGAGACCCAGTACTTC
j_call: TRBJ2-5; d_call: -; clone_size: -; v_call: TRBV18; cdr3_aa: CASSPLGRGGETQYF; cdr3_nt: TGTGCCAGCTCACCACTCGGCAGGGGCGGAGAGACCCAGTACTTC
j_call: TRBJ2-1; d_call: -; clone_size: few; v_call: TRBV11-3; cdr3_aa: CASSFSATGSYNEQFF; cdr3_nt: TGTGCCAGCAGCTTTTCGGCGACAGGCTCCTACAATGAGCAGTTCTTC
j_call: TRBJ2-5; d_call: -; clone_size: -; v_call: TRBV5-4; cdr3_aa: CASSLDPGPQETQYF; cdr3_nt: TGTGCCAGCAGCTTGGATCCGGGCCCACAAGAGACCCAGTACTTC
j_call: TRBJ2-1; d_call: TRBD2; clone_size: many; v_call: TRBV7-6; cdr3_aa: CASSHALAGAYNEQFF; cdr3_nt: TGTGCCAGCAGCCACGCTCTTGCGGGGGCCTACAATGAGCAGTTCTTC
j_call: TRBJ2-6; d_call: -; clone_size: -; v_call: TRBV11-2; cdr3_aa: CASSLGGAPGSGANVLTF; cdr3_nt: TGTGCCAGCAGCTTGGGGGGGGCACCGGGCTCTGGGGCCAACGTCCTGACTTTC
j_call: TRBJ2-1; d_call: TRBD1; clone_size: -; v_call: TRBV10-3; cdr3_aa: CTISIDRVNEQFF; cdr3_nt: TGTACCATCAGTATCGACAGGGTTAATGAGCAGTTCTTC
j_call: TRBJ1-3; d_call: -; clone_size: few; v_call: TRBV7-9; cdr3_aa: CASRPRVVAGNTIYF; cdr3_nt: TGTGCCAGCAGACCCAGGGTGGTAGCTGGAAACACCATATATTTT
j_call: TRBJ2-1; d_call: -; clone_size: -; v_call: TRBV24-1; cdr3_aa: CATSDSLWANEQFF; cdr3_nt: TGTGCCACCAGTGATTCTCTTTGGGCCAATGAGCAGTTCTTC
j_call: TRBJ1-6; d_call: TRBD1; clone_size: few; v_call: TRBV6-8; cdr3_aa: CASSTSTGGDSNSPLHF; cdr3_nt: TGTGCCAGCAGTACCTCGACAGGGGGCGATTCTAATTCACCCCTCCACTTT
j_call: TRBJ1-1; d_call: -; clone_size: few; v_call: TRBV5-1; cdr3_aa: CASRGSEAFF; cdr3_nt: TGCGCCAGCAGGGGCAGTGAAGCTTTCTTT
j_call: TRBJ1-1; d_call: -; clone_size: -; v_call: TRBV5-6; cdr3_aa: CASQVGRFNTEAFF; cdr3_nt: TGTGCCAGTCAAGTTGGCAGATTCAACACTGAAGCTTTCTTT
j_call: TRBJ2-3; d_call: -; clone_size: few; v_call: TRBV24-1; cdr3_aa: CATSGNREYADTQYF; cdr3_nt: TGTGCCACCAGTGGAAACAGGGAATACGCAGATACGCAGTATTTT
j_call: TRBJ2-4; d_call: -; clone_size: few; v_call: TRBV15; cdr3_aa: CATKGEHIQYF; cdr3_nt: TGTGCCACCAAAGGGGAGCACATTCAGTACTTC
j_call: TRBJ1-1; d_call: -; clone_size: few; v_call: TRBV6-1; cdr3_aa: CASSEGRVSTEAFF; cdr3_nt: TGTGCCAGCAGTGAGGGCAGGGTATCCACTGAAGCTTTCTTT
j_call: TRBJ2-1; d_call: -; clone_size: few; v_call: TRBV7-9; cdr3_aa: CASSFTPSGLPREQFF; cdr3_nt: TGTGCCAGCAGCTTTACTCCCTCGGGGCTCCCGAGGGAGCAGTTCTTC
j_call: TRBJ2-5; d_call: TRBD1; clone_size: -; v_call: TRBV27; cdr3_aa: CASGTGVKETQYF; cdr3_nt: TGTGCCAGCGGGACAGGGGTCAAAGAGACCCAGTACTTC
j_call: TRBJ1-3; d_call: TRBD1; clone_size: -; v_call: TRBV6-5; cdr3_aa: CASRVLGQNSGNTIYF; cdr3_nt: TGTGCCAGCAGGGTACTGGGACAGAACTCTGGAAACACCATATATTTT
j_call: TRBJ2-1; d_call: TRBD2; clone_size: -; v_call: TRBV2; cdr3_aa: CASASGGYNNEQFF; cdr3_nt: TGTGCCAGCGCAAGCGGGGGGTACAACAATGAGCAGTTCTTC
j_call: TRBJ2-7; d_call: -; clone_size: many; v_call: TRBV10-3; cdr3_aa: CAIRDGSSYEQYF; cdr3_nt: TGTGCCATCAGAGACGGTAGCTCCTACGAGCAGTACTTC
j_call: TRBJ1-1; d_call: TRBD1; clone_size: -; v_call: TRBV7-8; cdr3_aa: CASSSPYIGDRGTEAFF; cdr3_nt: TGTGCCAGCAGCTCCCCATATATTGGAGACAGGGGAACTGAAGCTTTCTTT
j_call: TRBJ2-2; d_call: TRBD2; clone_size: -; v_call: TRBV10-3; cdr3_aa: CAISVSGGQPGELFF; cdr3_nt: TGTGCCATCAGTGTAAGCGGGGGCCAGCCCGGGGAGCTGTTTTTT